Below, 10 T cell receptor beta chains from the same sample are listed, as sequenced in a study of shared clonotypes between healthy human individuals. Naive CD8 cells lacked CD45RO, underwent positive selection for CCR7 and left out terminally differentiated effector memory CD45RA+ cells. Data came from immunoSEQ multiplex PCR; TCRdb stores just in-frame clones and leaves some out. This sample has about 1,800,000 clones, with about 95% found just once. The sequenced sample was naive CD8+ T cells sorted from blood. The origin of the receptors is a man between 18 and 29 years old in good health.

The chain uses TRBV13 and TRBJ2-5, with TRBD1 matching over 7 bases. V dropped 0 bases and J dropped 2; count of bases not matched to a gene: 9. This CDR3 comprises 17 residues. Germline-derived CDR1 and CDR2 are PRHDT and FYEKMQ (reference sequence). The CDR3 here is CASSLGLEGARQETQYF. For the CDR3, the DNA is TGTGCCAGCAGCTTAGGCCTTGAGGGGGCGCGGCAAGAGACCCAGTACTTC.

J is TRBJ2-2 and V is TRBV28, with D unclear. V was shortened by 2 bases and J by 2 bases, with 6 bases between the two germline ends. Germline values: CDR1 MDHEN, CDR2 SYDVKM. The CDR3 is 14 residues long. In DNA, the CDR3 is TGTGCCAGCAGTTTAAGCCCCAACACCGGGGAGCTGTTTTTT. This sequence encodes CASSLSPNTGELFF.

In regard to this clone: This CDR3 is also generated by other DNA sequences in the sample. The chain employs TRBV28 and TRBJ2-5, with D hard to call. CDR1 and CDR2 from the germline V gene are MDHEN and SYDVKM. Trimming cost V 2 bases and J 4 bases, with 8 bases left between them. The CDR3 has 13 residues. The CDR3: CASSLTGGETQYF. In DNA form, the CDR3 reads TGTGCCAGCAGTTTAACGGGCGGAGAGACCCAGTACTTC. The full variable domain, rest sourced from reference TRBV28 and TRBJ2-5, is DVKVTQSSRYLVKRTGEKVFLECVQDMDHENMFWYRQDPGLGLRLIYFSYDVKMKEKGDIPEGYSVSREKKERFSLILESASTNQTSMYLCASSLTGGETQYFGPGTRLLVL.

This chain joins TRBV6-5 and TRBJ2-5, with 10 bases identical to TRBD2. J lost 5 bases, V lost 6 bases, and 6 bases had no gene match. Germline V lookup: CDR1 MNHEY, CDR2 SVGAGI. This CDR3 is 14 amino acids long. The CDR3 DNA reads TGTGCCAGCAGCCTTACTAGCGGGGATGAGACCCAGTACTTC. Its protein is CASSLTSGDETQYF.

The chain carries TRBV4-3 and TRBJ2-5; D may match TRBD1 or TRBD2 (5 bases each). The germline gives CDR1 LGHNA, CDR2 YSLEER. Trimming took off 4 bases at V and 5 bases at J, with 11 bases between the two ends. The CDR3 consists of 13 residues. CDR3 protein: CASSRIWGETQYF. In nucleotides, the CDR3 is TGCGCCAGCAGCCGAATTTGGGGGGAGACCCAGTACTTC.

As regards this clone: This sample includes further DNA sequences coding for the same CDR3. The chain combines TRBV9 with TRBJ2-5; D assignment may be TRBD1 or TRBD2 (5 bases each). Trimming took 0 bases from V and 2 from J, leaving 8 bases between them. Looked up from germline, CDR1 is SGDLS and CDR2 is YYNGEE. The CDR3 consists of 14 residues. CDR3 protein: CASSVAGQQETQYF. Written as DNA, the CDR3 is TGTGCCAGCAGCGTAGCGGGGCAACAAGAGACCCAGTACTTC.

The chain joins TRBV10-3 to TRBJ2-5, with TRBD1 identical over 7 bases. Looked up from germline, CDR1 is ENHRY and CDR2 is SYGVKD. This CDR3 is built from 14 residues. The J segment lost 4 bases and the V segment lost 8 bases, leaving 10 bases of the junction unmatched. In DNA form, the CDR3 reads TGTGCCATCGGGGGAACAGGGGTCCCAGAGACCCAGTACTTC. Translation gives CAIGGTGVPETQYF.

As DNA, the CDR3 is TGTGCCTGGGGAACCGGGACAGGGGTTTACGAGCAGTACTTC. Translated, it gives CAWGTGTGVYEQYF. This chain links TRBV30 with TRBJ2-7, with 10 positions matching TRBD1. The ends lost 5 bases at V and 4 bases at J; junction bases unmatched: 8. The CDR3 length is 14 residues. Germline CDR1 and CDR2: GTSNPN and SVGIG (reference sequence).

The chain has TRBV4-1 and TRBJ2-7, with 12 bases fitting TRBD2. The CDR3 contains 19 residues. J was trimmed by 7 bases and V by 0 bases; bases with no gene match: 16. Germline CDR1 is MGHRA and CDR2 is YSYEKL. The CDR3 spells CASSQDPLAGGAEDWEQYF. The CDR3 DNA sequence: TGCGCCAGCAGCCAAGATCCCCTAGCGGGGGGGGCAGAGGATTGGGAGCAGTACTTC.

This CDR3 is CASSAYLGEGHYGYTF. The CDR3 DNA sequence: TGTGCCAGCAGCGCTTACTTAGGGGAAGGTCACTATGGCTACACCTTC. The chain has TRBV14 and TRBJ1-2; TRBD1 is a possible D gene (5 bases). Trimming removed 5 bases at V and 3 bases at J, with 19 bases between. The germline gives CDR1 SGHDN, CDR2 FVKESK. This CDR3 comprises 16 residues.